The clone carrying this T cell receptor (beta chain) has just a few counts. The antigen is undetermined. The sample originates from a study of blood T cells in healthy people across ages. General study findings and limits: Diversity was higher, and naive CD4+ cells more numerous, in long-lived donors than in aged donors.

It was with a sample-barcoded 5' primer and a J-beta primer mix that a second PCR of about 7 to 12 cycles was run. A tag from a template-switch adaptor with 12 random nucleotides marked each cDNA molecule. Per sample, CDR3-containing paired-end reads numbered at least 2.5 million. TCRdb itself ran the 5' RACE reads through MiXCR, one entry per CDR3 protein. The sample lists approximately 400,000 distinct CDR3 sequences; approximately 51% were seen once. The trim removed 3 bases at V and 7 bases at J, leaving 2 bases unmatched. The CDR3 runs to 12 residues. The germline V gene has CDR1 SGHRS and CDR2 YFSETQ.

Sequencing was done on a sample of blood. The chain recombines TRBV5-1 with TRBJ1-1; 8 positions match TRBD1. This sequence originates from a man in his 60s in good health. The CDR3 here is CASSYDRGEAFF. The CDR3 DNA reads TGCGCCAGCAGCTACGACAGGGGTGAAGCTTTCTTT.